One and the same sample provided the 26 T cell receptor beta chains below, sequenced in a study of human versus mouse CDR3 diversity and MHC coevolution. Assay used: immunoSEQ multiplex PCR; TCRdb lists only in-frame clones, some missing. The sample has some 60,000 clones, 94% seen once. The sequenced material came from naive CD4+ T cells from blood. Subset: CD45RO-negative CD62L-positive naive CD4 T cells. These receptor sequences come from a person in their sixties in good health.

This clone was counted a single time. The DNA of the CDR3 is TGCGCCAGCAATTCAGGGGGCATGAACAATGAGCAGTTCTTC. Translation: CASNSGGMNNEQFF. The rearrangement uses TRBV5-1 and TRBJ2-1, with 8 bases that match TRBD1. The V and J ends lost 6 bases and 5 bases, in that order; junction bases with no gene match: 7. This CDR3 comprises 14 residues. Germline CDR1 and CDR2: SGHRS and YFSETQ.

This chain joins TRBV14 and TRBJ2-3; the D is unclear. Trimming cost V 4 bases and J 2 bases, with 7 bases left between them. The germline V gene has CDR1 SGHDN and CDR2 FVKESK. The CDR3 spans 13 residues. The CDR3 protein is CASSLTVTDTQYF. The CDR3 coding sequence is TGTGCCAGCAGCCTCACTGTCACAGATACGCAGTATTTT.

V gene TRBV10-1 combines with J gene TRBJ2-7, with D tentatively TRBD2 (6 bases). CDR3 size: 12 residues. The germline V gene encodes CDR1 WNHNN and CDR2 SYGVQD (reference sequence). V lost 2 bases, J lost 9 bases, and 11 bases lay in between. CDR3 sequence: CASSEGLYLQYF. CDR3 bases: TGCGCCAGCAGTGAGGGACTATACCTGCAGTACTTC.

The rearrangement uses TRBV5-4 and TRBJ2-2; 7 nucleotides line up with TRBD1. This CDR3 has 15 amino acids. CDR1 and CDR2 from the germline V gene are SGHNT and YYREEE (reference sequence). The junction had 4 bases not matched to a gene; V was cut back by 4 bases and J by 1 base. CDR3 in amino acids: CASSPGTVNTGELFF. Written as DNA, the CDR3 is TGTGCCAGCAGCCCCGGGACAGTGAACACCGGGGAGCTGTTTTTT.

The gene calls are TRBV6-1 and TRBJ2-2, with D tentatively TRBD2 (5 bases). Germline V gives CDR1 MNHNS, CDR2 SASEGT. The CDR3 spans 16 residues. Trimming took 2 bases from V and 3 from J, leaving 13 bases between them. Here the CDR3 reads CASSELASLYTGELFF. CDR3 DNA sequence: TGTGCCAGCAGTGAACTAGCTTCTTTGTACACCGGGGAGCTGTTTTTT.

V and J are TRBV12-5 and TRBJ2-7, with TRBD2 matching over 13 bases. The V gene end was trimmed by 0 bases and the J gene end by 7 bases; junction bases not matched to a gene: 12. The CDR3 spans 18 residues. The germline V gene has CDR1 LGHNT and CDR2 FRNRAP. The CDR3 nucleotides are TGTGCTAGTGGTTTGGTACAGGGGCCGGGGACTAGCGGGATAGAGCAGTACTTC. It specifies CASGLVQGPGTSGIEQYF.

This clone was seen only once. This chain joins TRBV10-3 and TRBJ2-5; TRBD2 matches 11 bases. CDR3 length: 16 amino acids. Germline assignment: CDR1 ENHRY and CDR2 SYGVKD. With 5 bases clipped from V and 4 bases from J, the junction kept 9 bases outside the gene matches. The CDR3 DNA reads TGTGCCATCAGTTCTCCTGGGACTAGCGGATTAGAGACCCAGTACTTC. This gives the protein CAISSPGTSGLETQYF.

The chain recombines TRBV13 with TRBJ2-3, with 8 bases that match TRBD2. The CDR3 consists of 17 residues. Germline lookup yields CDR1 PRHDT and CDR2 FYEKMQ (reference sequence). Unmatched junction bases numbered 10, after V lost 3 bases and J lost 2 bases. CDR3 region: CASSFELAGSITDTQYF. CDR3 sequence (DNA): TGTGCCAGCAGCTTCGAGTTAGCGGGATCAATCACAGATACGCAGTATTTT.

The rearrangement joins TRBV5-1 to TRBJ2-1; tentative D call: TRBD2 (6 bases). Trimming left V 0 bases short and J 7 bases short, with 11 bases between. CDR1 is SGHRS, CDR2 YFSETQ, per germline. The CDR3 is 14 amino acids. The CDR3 spells CASSLGEAGNEQFF. The CDR3 bases are TGCGCCAGCAGCTTGGGGGAGGCTGGAAATGAGCAGTTCTTC.

V usage is TRBV7-3 and J usage is TRBJ2-3; TRBD1 matches at 9 bases. The CDR3 spans 16 residues. Germline V gene sequence: CDR1 SGHTA, CDR2 FQGTGA. The V gene end was trimmed by 4 bases and the J gene end by 3 bases; junction bases not matched to a gene: 8. CDR3 protein: CASSYTGGALTDTQYF. CDR3 in DNA: TGTGCCAGCAGCTATACAGGGGGCGCTTTGACAGATACGCAGTATTTT.

The chain uses TRBV5-1 and TRBJ2-2, with D possibly matching TRBD1 (6 bases). V gave up 1 base and J gave up 5 bases, with 15 bases separating them. CDR1 is SGHRS and CDR2 is YFSETQ in the germline V gene. The CDR3 is made up of 16 amino acids. CDR3 protein: CASSLPVLGQTGELFF. In DNA form, the CDR3 reads TGCGCCAGCAGCTTGCCCGTTCTCGGACAGACCGGGGAGCTGTTTTTT.

J is TRBJ1-2 and V is TRBV5-1; D gene uncertain. Looked up from germline, CDR1 is SGHRS and CDR2 is YFSETQ. This CDR3 has 13 amino acids. V lost 2 bases to trimming and J lost 3 bases, with 8 bases between them. The CDR3 DNA reads TGCGCCAGCAGCTTTGGCCCCCACTATGGCTACACCTTC. This sequence encodes CASSFGPHYGYTF.

This clone showed up just once. The CDR3 spells CASSTELSNQPQHF. Written as DNA, the CDR3 is TGTGCCAGCTCTACGGAGCTGAGCAATCAGCCCCAGCATTTT. The rearrangement joins TRBV18 to TRBJ1-5, with no clear D. Germline V gives CDR1 KGHSH, CDR2 LQKENI. The CDR3 length is 14 residues. V dropped 6 bases and J dropped 1 base, with 10 bases sitting between them.

J is TRBJ2-7 and V is TRBV2; D unclear. V shed 4 bases and J shed 2 bases, with 6 bases lying between them. The CDR3 sequence is 12 residues long. The germline CDR1 and CDR2 sequences are SNHLY and FYNNEI. The CDR3 is CASSVDTYEQYF. For the CDR3, the DNA is TGTGCCAGCAGTGTCGACACCTACGAGCAGTACTTC.

CDR3 sequence (DNA): TGTGCCAGCAGCCCTCGATGGGGGGCTAGCGGGAGGATGGGGCAGTACTTC. Protein sequence: CASSPRWGASGRMGQYF. The chain recombines TRBV28 with TRBJ2-7; 11 bases are shared with TRBD2. Germline V CDR1 and CDR2: MDHEN, SYDVKM. The CDR3 is made up of 17 amino acids. After removal of 6 bases from V and 9 bases from J, the junction contained 19 bases not matched to a gene.

This clone was picked up one time. This chain links TRBV19 with TRBJ1-1; TRBD1 matches at 9 bases. This CDR3 has 15 amino acids. Germline CDR1 LNHDA, CDR2 SQIVND (reference sequence). Trimming removed 5 bases from V and 4 bases from J; junction bases left unmatched: 8. The CDR3 reads CASSVNRGRSTEAFF. CDR3 nucleotides: TGTGCCAGTAGTGTAAACAGGGGGCGGAGCACTGAAGCTTTCTTT.

The chain links TRBV29-1 to TRBJ1-1, with TRBD1 matching 10 bases. In germline, CDR1 is SQVTM, CDR2 ANQGSEA. Trimming cost V 7 bases and J 6 bases; bases outside gene matches: 2. This CDR3 region has 11 residues. The CDR3 sequence: CSGGQGAEAFF. The CDR3 DNA reads as TGCAGCGGAGGACAGGGGGCTGAAGCTTTCTTT.

The table lists this clone with a few counts. The chain employs TRBV4-1 and TRBJ2-1; 10 nucleotides agree with TRBD2. V was pared by 3 bases and J by 8 bases, with 13 bases of the junction left unmatched. Germline V lookup: CDR1 MGHRA, CDR2 YSYEKL. The CDR3 spans 17 residues. The CDR3 nucleotides are TGCGCCAGCAGCCAGTTCTCCTATAGCGGGAGGTCTGATGAGCAGTTCTTC. Protein sequence: CASSQFSYSGRSDEQFF.

V usage is TRBV2 and J usage is TRBJ1-5; possible D gene TRBD1, 6 bases. This CDR3 region has 16 residues. V gave up 4 bases and J gave up 3 bases, with 16 bases separating them. The germline V gene encodes CDR1 SNHLY and CDR2 FYNNEI. In DNA, the CDR3 is TGTGCCAGCAGTGTCGGGTTACAGGGTAACAATCAGCCCCAGCATTTT. Translation: CASSVGLQGNNQPQHF.

This chain joins TRBV19 and TRBJ1-2; weak D call: TRBD1 (6 bases). V was clipped by 10 bases and J by 3 bases, with 12 bases between them. CDR3 length: 12 residues. Germline assignment: CDR1 LNHDA and CDR2 SQIVND (reference sequence). CDR3 amino acids: CATTGSHYGYTF. In DNA form, the CDR3 reads TGTGCCACCACAGGGAGCCACTATGGCTACACCTTC.

This clone was seen once. This chain joins TRBV29-1 and TRBJ2-1; 7 bases line up with TRBD2. Trimming took 6 bases from V and 0 from J; bases not matched to a gene: 5. This CDR3 is built from 14 residues. Germline loops: CDR1 SQVTM, CDR2 ANQGSEA. The CDR3 region is CSVSASGSYNEQFF. CDR3 in DNA: TGCAGCGTATCGGCTAGCGGCTCCTACAATGAGCAGTTCTTC.

The chain carries TRBV11-3 and TRBJ2-1; 7 nucleotides match TRBD1. After removal of 0 bases from V and 4 bases from J, the junction contained 6 bases not matched to a gene. The CDR3 is made up of 16 amino acids. Germline CDR1 reads SGHNT; CDR2 reads YENEEA. The CDR3 sequence: CASSLEGQNAYNEQFF. The CDR3 region has the DNA TGTGCCAGCAGCTTAGAGGGACAGAATGCTTACAATGAGCAGTTCTTC.

This chain joins TRBV30 and TRBJ1-1; D is possibly TRBD1 (6 bases). The CDR3 is 14 amino acids. CDR1 and CDR2 (germline): GTSNPN, SVGIG (reference sequence). Trimming removed 3 bases at V and 0 bases at J, with 11 bases between. This chain's CDR3 is CAWSQGPMNTEAFF. CDR3 DNA sequence: TGTGCCTGGAGCCAGGGGCCAATGAACACTGAAGCTTTCTTT.

The chain has TRBV18 and TRBJ1-6; D perhaps matches TRBD1 (6 bases). The CDR3 totals 16 residues. Per the germline V gene, CDR1 is KGHSH and CDR2 is LQKENI. The V gene lost 8 bases and the J gene lost 0 bases, with 14 bases spanning the gap. This CDR3 reads CASRKTGSSYNSPLHF. The CDR3 DNA reads as TGTGCCAGCCGGAAAACAGGGAGCTCCTATAATTCACCCCTCCACTTT.

In this sample, this clone turned up a few times. Other nucleotide sequences in the sample specify the same CDR3. The chain is built from TRBV19 and TRBJ1-5; 9 bases are shared with TRBD1. After removal of 5 bases from V and 4 bases from J, the junction contained 6 bases not matched to a gene. The germline gives CDR1 LNHDA, CDR2 SQIVND (reference sequence). The CDR3 loop spans 15 amino acids. The CDR3 is CASSPRQGGNQPQHF. The CDR3 coding sequence is TGTGCCAGTAGTCCTCGACAGGGGGGGAATCAGCCCCAGCATTTT.

This chain links TRBV29-1 with TRBJ2-7, with 8 bases matching TRBD2. The V and J ends lost 5 bases and 3 bases, in that order; junction bases with no gene match: 15. The CDR3 has 16 residues. Germline V gene data show CDR1 as SQVTM and CDR2 as ANQGSEA. CDR3 sequence reads: CSVPDSSGSNIYEQYF. As DNA, the CDR3 is TGCAGCGTTCCGGACTCGAGCGGGAGCAATATCTACGAGCAGTACTTC.